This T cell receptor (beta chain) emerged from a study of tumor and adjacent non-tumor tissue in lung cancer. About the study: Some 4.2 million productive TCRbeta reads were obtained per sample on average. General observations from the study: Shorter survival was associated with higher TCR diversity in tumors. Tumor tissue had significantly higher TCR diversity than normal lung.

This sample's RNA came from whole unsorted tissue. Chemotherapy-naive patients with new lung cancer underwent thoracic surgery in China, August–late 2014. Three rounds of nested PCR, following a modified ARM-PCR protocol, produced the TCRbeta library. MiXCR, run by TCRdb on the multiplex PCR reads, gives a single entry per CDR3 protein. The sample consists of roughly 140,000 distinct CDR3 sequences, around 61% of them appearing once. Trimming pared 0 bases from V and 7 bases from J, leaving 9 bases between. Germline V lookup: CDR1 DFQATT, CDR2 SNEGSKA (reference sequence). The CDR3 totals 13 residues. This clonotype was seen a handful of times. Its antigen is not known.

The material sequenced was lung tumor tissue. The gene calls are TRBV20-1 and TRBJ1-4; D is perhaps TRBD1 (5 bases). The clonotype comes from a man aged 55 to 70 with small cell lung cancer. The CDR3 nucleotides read TGCAGTGCTAGAGAGCGGGGCAGTGAAAAACTGTTTTTT. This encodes CSARERGSEKLFF.